The present T cell receptor (beta chain) was sequenced within a study of shared clonotypes between healthy human individuals. Whole-study findings and limits: Around 5.4% of naive CD4 clonotypes were common to a handful of donors.

This CDR3 spans 16 amino acids. Germline trimming cut 4 bases from V and 6 bases from J; bases unmatched to any gene: 11. CDR1 and CDR2 from the germline V gene are LGHNA and YSLEER. Naive CD8 isolation took CD45RO-negative cells positively selected for CCR7 and excluded terminally differentiated effector memory CD45RA+ cells. All participating donors were Caucasian adults from Nashville, Tennessee. Concerning this clone: Antigen specificity is unknown.

Data came from immunoSEQ multiplex PCR; TCRdb stores just in-frame clones and leaves some out. The table has about 2.1 million clones, around 93% seen once; the top ten hold around 1.7%. The source of this sequence is a man in his late teens or twenties in good health. Some clones in this sample may be carry-over from other donors' samples. This rearrangement joins TRBV4-3 to TRBJ2-2; 7 positions match TRBD2. The source material was naive CD8+ T cells from PBMCs. As DNA, the CDR3 is TGCGCCAGCAGCCCTTATGAGACTAGCATCCCCGGGGAGCTGTTTTTT. It yields the protein CASSPYETSIPGELFF.